The 29 T cell receptor beta chains below come from one sample, sequenced in a study of T cell responses to AZD1222 COVID-19 vaccine. The assay was immunoSEQ multiplex PCR, and TCRdb's table has in-frame clones only and misses some. Of 150,000 or so clones in the sample, roughly nine tenths were seen once. The starting material was peripheral blood, obtained 28 days after the second AZD1222 dose. These receptors were taken from an adult who received the AZD1222 COVID-19 vaccine.

The J gene is TRBJ1-5, the V gene TRBV28; 7 bases align to TRBD1. Germline loops: CDR1 MDHEN, CDR2 SYDVKM. CDR3 length: 17 residues. V was clipped by 5 bases and J by 2 bases; unmatched bases: 12. The CDR3 reads CASSDTAQGVGNQPQHF. In DNA, the CDR3 is TGTGCCAGCAGTGACACTGCGCAGGGGGTAGGCAATCAGCCCCAGCATTTT.

This chain joins TRBV28 and TRBJ1-5; D is unclear. Trimming shortened V by 2 bases and J by 1 base, and 6 bases separated the two germline ends. The V gene's germline CDR1 is MDHEN and CDR2 SYDVKM. This CDR3 has 14 amino acids. Here the CDR3 reads CASSLGPSNQPQHF. The CDR3 DNA follows: TGTGCCAGCAGTTTAGGCCCAAGCAATCAGCCCCAGCATTTT.

The chain joins TRBV19 to TRBJ1-1; TRBD1 matches 8 bases. The CDR3 runs 15 residues. The V gene's germline CDR1 is LNHDA and CDR2 SQIVND (reference sequence). Trimming cost V 5 bases and J 6 bases; bases outside gene matches: 11. The CDR3 sequence: CASSGHTGGLAEAFF. The CDR3 region has the DNA TGTGCCAGTAGTGGACATACAGGGGGATTAGCTGAAGCTTTCTTT.

About this clone itself: The junction differs from germline at one of its ends, possibly a read error. The chain recombines TRBV9 with TRBJ2-1; D is unclear. The CDR3 sequence is 13 residues long. Germline V CDR1 and CDR2: SGDLS, YYNGEE. In nucleotides, the CDR3 is TGTGCCAGCAGGCGGATCTCCAACAATGAGCAGTTCTTC. It specifies CASRRISNNEQFF.

The gene calls are TRBV3-1 (or the pseudogene TRBV3-2) and TRBJ2-2; no clear D gene. The germline V gene has CDR1 LGHDT and CDR2 YNNKEL (reference sequence). V lost 4 bases and J lost 5, with 23 bases in between. The CDR3 is 18 amino acids. Here the CDR3 DNA reads TGTGCCAGCAGCCGCGAGCTTTCTTGGACCGAGCAAACCGGGGAGCTGTTTTTT. This sequence encodes CASSRELSWTEQTGELFF.

The rearrangement uses TRBV7-3 and TRBJ2-2; D gene uncertain. The CDR3 spans 12 residues. V lost 5 bases, J lost 6 bases, and 7 bases lay in between. The germline gives CDR1 SGHTA, CDR2 FQGTGA. The CDR3 is CASSPRPGELFF. CDR3 bases: TGTGCCAGCAGCCCCCGCCCCGGGGAGCTGTTTTTT.

The chain joins TRBV12-3 or TRBV12-4 to TRBJ2-5; no firm D call. V was cut by 6 bases and J by 5 bases, with 13 bases left in between. This CDR3 is built from 13 residues. In DNA, the CDR3 is TGTGCCAGCAGACCTCAAGGTCCGGAGACCCAGTACTTC. The encoded protein is CASRPQGPETQYF.

CDR3 sequence: CASSSSDRGLYGYTF. The CDR3 bases are TGTGCCAGCAGCTCCTCGGACAGGGGGCTCTATGGCTACACCTTC. This chain uses TRBV11-2 with TRBJ1-2; 11 bases match TRBD1. V shed 4 bases, J shed 4 bases, and the junction held 5 bases outside the gene matches. The CDR3 consists of 15 residues. Germline CDR1 is SGHAT and CDR2 is FQNNGV.

V usage is TRBV6-5 and J usage is TRBJ1-6; TRBD1 matches 9 bases. The V gene end was trimmed by 6 bases and the J gene end by 10 bases; junction bases not matched to a gene: 4. The germline V gene has CDR1 MNHEY and CDR2 SVGAGI. This CDR3 contains 13 residues. CDR3 residues: CASRSGQGSPLHF. DNA of the CDR3: TGTGCCAGCAGATCCGGACAGGGGTCACCCCTCCACTTT.

V usage is TRBV19 and J usage is TRBJ1-4, with a tentative D call TRBD1 (6 bases). From germline, CDR1 is LNHDA and CDR2 SQIVND (reference sequence). This CDR3 is 14 amino acids long. The V end was cut by 6 bases, the J end by 6 bases, with 14 bases between. CDR3 DNA sequence: TGTGCCAGTAGATGGGGGGGCGCGGATGAAAAACTGTTTTTT. Amino acid sequence: CASRWGGADEKLFF.

The table lists this clone with a count of one. J is TRBJ2-4 and V is TRBV28, with D possibly being TRBD1 or TRBD2 (5 bases each). Germline V gene data show CDR1 as MDHEN and CDR2 as SYDVKM. The V end was cut by 6 bases, the J end by 4 bases, with 13 bases between. The CDR3 has 14 residues. The CDR3 protein is CASSDGTLKNIQYF. CDR3 coding DNA: TGTGCCAGCAGCGACGGGACGTTAAAAAACATTCAGTACTTC.

The rearrangement joins TRBV19 to TRBJ2-5; D is uncertain. This CDR3 has 13 residues. Germline CDR1 and CDR2: LNHDA and SQIVND (reference sequence). V lost 5 bases and J lost 0, with 7 bases in between. The CDR3 region is CASSFSYQETQYF. The CDR3 coding sequence is TGTGCCAGTAGTTTTTCGTACCAAGAGACCCAGTACTTC.

V gene TRBV7-9 combines with J gene TRBJ1-2; TRBD1 might be the D (6 bases). There are 15 residues in the CDR3. Trimming took off 2 bases at V and 2 bases at J, with 12 bases between the two ends. The germline CDR1 and CDR2 sequences are SEHNR and FQNEAQ (reference sequence). The CDR3 protein is CASSLQGGSNYGYTF. The CDR3 DNA reads as TGTGCCAGCAGCTTACAAGGGGGATCCAACTATGGCTACACCTTC. The full variable domain, completed using reference TRBV7-9 and TRBJ1-2, is DTGVSQNPRHKITKRGQNVTFRCDPISEHNRLYWYRQTLGQGPEFLTYFQNEAQLEKSRLLSDRFSAERPKGSFSTLEIQRTEQGDSAMYLCASSLQGGSNYGYTFGSGTRLTVV.

This clone was seen only a few times. J is TRBJ1-1 and V is TRBV19; D is unresolved. The CDR3 covers 14 residues. Trimming cost V 5 bases and J 1 base, with 11 bases left between them. Germline CDR1 is LNHDA and CDR2 is SQIVND (reference sequence). This chain's CDR3 is CASSEARWNTEAFF. The CDR3 DNA sequence: TGTGCCAGTAGTGAGGCCCGGTGGAACACTGAAGCTTTCTTT.

The V call is TRBV2, the J call TRBJ2-7, with D uncertain. Trimming removed 6 bases at V and 6 bases at J, with 9 bases between. Germline V gene lookup returns CDR1 SNHLY and CDR2 FYNNEI. CDR3 size: 11 residues. The CDR3 DNA sequence: TGTGCCAGCAGGTTTTACTTCGAGCAGTACTTC. Protein: CASRFYFEQYF.

The chain couples TRBV15 to TRBJ1-5; D possibly corresponds to TRBD1 (5 bases). The CDR3 runs 15 residues. In germline, CDR1 is LNHNV, CDR2 YYDKDF (reference sequence). Between the trimmed V and J ends, which lost 5 bases and 6 bases, there was a span of 17 bases. The CDR3 loop is CATSAPGPGGQPQHF. CDR3 in DNA: TGTGCCACCAGCGCTCCGGGACCCGGCGGTCAGCCCCAGCATTTT.

The CDR3, as DNA: TGTGCCAGCAGCTTGAGTAGCTCTGGGGCCAACGTCCTGACTTTC. Amino acid sequence: CASSLSSSGANVLTF. The rearrangement uses TRBV5-4 and TRBJ2-6; no clear D. Looked up from germline, CDR1 is SGHNT and CDR2 is YYREEE (reference sequence). This CDR3 is built from 15 residues. Trimming pared 1 base from V and 0 bases from J, leaving 5 bases between.

The chain uses TRBV5-1 and TRBJ1-3, with unresolved D. The CDR3 is 14 amino acids. V was pared by 4 bases and J by 0 bases, with 8 bases between. CDR1 is SGHRS and CDR2 is YFSETQ in the germline V gene. The CDR3 is CASSLGVSGNTIYF. CDR3 sequence (DNA): TGCGCCAGCAGCCTTGGGGTCTCTGGAAACACCATATATTTT.

The chain combines TRBV27 with TRBJ2-1, with TRBD2 as a possible D gene (5 bases). Germline CDR1 reads MNHEY; CDR2 reads SMNVEV (reference sequence). CDR3 length: 15 residues. V shed 8 bases and J shed 0 bases, with 14 bases lying between them. The chain's CDR3 is CASDPRGFSYNEQFF. The DNA for the CDR3 is TGTGCCAGCGACCCGCGCGGGTTCTCCTACAATGAGCAGTTCTTC.

The chain links TRBV7-2 to TRBJ2-4, with 9 positions matching TRBD2. With V trimmed by 5 bases and J by 9 bases, 11 bases remained unmatched. The germline gives CDR1 SGHTA, CDR2 FQGNSA. The CDR3 length is 15 residues. This CDR3 reads CASSPGGSGGVIQYF. As DNA, the CDR3 is TGTGCCAGCAGCCCAGGGGGTAGCGGGGGTGTCATTCAGTACTTC.

Here the CDR3 reads CASSYSQGGNSPLHF. The CDR3 region has the DNA TGTGCCAGCAGTTACTCGCAGGGGGGGAATTCACCCCTCCACTTT. The chain carries TRBV6-5 and TRBJ1-6, with 7 bases identical to TRBD1. The CDR3 is 15 residues long. J was trimmed by 7 bases and V by 0 bases; bases with no gene match: 3. The germline CDR1 and CDR2 sequences are MNHEY and SVGAGI.

The chain uses TRBV5-1 and TRBJ2-3, with D hard to call. V shed 4 bases and J shed 2 bases, with 5 bases lying between them. The CDR3 contains 12 residues. Germline V gene data show CDR1 as SGHRS and CDR2 as YFSETQ. The CDR3 nucleotides are TGCGCCAGCAGCCCCGACACAGATACGCAGTATTTT. As protein: CASSPDTDTQYF.

This chain links TRBV29-1 with TRBJ2-3; 9 bases map to TRBD2. This CDR3 is built from 15 residues. The V and J ends lost 3 bases and 2 bases, in that order; junction bases with no gene match: 6. Germline V gene sequence: CDR1 SQVTM, CDR2 ANQGSEA. CDR3 bases: TGCAGCGTTGACGGGCTAGCGGGGTCCACAGATACGCAGTATTTT. This translates into CSVDGLAGSTDTQYF.

As to this clone: Compared with germline, one end of the junction differs, possibly owing to a read error. The chain employs TRBV7-7 and TRBJ2-1; TRBD2 matches 8 bases. Germline-derived CDR1 and CDR2 are SSHAT and FNYEAQ (reference sequence). There are 13 residues in the CDR3. The CDR3 loop is CASSGGSYNEQFF. The CDR3 nucleotides are TGTGCTAGCAGCGGGGGCTCCTACAATGAGCAGTTCTTC.

The chain links TRBV29-1 to TRBJ1-1; D remains unclear. Germline V gene lookup returns CDR1 SQVTM and CDR2 ANQGSEA. Trimming took off 4 bases at V and 2 bases at J, with 11 bases between the two ends. This CDR3 has 13 amino acids. This CDR3 is CSVVGGKNTEAFF. The CDR3 coding sequence is TGCAGCGTTGTAGGCGGAAAAAACACTGAAGCTTTCTTT.

This rearrangement joins TRBV5-1 to TRBJ2-5, with D perhaps matching TRBD2 (6 bases). The CDR3 has 16 residues. CDR1 and CDR2 from the germline V gene are SGHRS and YFSETQ. With 5 bases removed from V and 0 bases from J, the gap between germline ends came to 17 bases. CDR3 region: CASRGGGPAYQETQYF. CDR3 coding DNA: TGCGCCAGCAGGGGGGGAGGACCCGCTTACCAAGAGACCCAGTACTTC.

The V call is TRBV12-3 or TRBV12-4, the J call TRBJ1-2, with D perhaps matching TRBD1 (6 bases). CDR3 size: 13 residues. Trimming removed 10 bases at V and 4 bases at J, with 16 bases between. The CDR3 nucleotides read TGTGCCATCAGCCTCGGGGGGGCCTATGGCTACACCTTC. Its translation: CAISLGGAYGYTF.

The chain joins TRBV7-2 to TRBJ1-1; 9 nucleotides align to TRBD1. Germline assignment: CDR1 SGHTA and CDR2 FQGNSA. Unmatched junction bases numbered 8, after V lost 2 bases and J lost 4 bases. The CDR3 covers 16 residues. CDR3 DNA: TGTGCCAGCAGCTTAATAGGGACAGGGCCCTCCACTGAAGCTTTCTTT. It codes for CASSLIGTGPSTEAFF.

The chain combines TRBV10-3 with TRBJ1-5; possibly TRBD1 for D (6 bases). Trimming removed 9 bases from V and 3 bases from J, with 12 bases in between. CDR1 and CDR2 (germline): ENHRY, SYGVKD. The CDR3 length is 13 residues. The CDR3 DNA follows: TGTGCCATGCGGACAGATATCAATCAGCCCCAGCATTTT. This encodes CAMRTDINQPQHF.